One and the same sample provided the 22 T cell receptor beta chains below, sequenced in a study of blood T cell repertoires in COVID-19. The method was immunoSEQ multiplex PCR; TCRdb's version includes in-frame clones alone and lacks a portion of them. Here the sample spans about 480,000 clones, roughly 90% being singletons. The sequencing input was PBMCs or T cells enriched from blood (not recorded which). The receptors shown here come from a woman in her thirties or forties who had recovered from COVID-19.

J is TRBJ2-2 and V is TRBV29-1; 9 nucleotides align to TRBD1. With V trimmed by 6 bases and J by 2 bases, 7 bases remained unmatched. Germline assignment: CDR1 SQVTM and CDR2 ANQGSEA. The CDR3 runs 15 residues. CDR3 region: CSVSRDRANTGELFF. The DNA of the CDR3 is TGCAGCGTATCCCGGGACAGGGCAAACACCGGGGAGCTGTTTTTT.

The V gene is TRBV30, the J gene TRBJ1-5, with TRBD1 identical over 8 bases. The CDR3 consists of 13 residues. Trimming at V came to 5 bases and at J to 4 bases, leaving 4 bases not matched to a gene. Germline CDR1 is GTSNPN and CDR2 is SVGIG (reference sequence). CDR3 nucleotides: TGTGCCTGGGCACACAGGGGGAATCAGCCCCAGCATTTT. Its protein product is CAWAHRGNQPQHF.

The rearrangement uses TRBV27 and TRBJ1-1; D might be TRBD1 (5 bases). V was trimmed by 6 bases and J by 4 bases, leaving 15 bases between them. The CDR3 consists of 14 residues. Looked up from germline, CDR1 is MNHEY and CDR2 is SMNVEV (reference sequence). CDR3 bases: TGTGCCAGCAGCCGGAGGGGTGGGGGCACTGAAGCTTTCTTT. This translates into CASSRRGGGTEAFF.

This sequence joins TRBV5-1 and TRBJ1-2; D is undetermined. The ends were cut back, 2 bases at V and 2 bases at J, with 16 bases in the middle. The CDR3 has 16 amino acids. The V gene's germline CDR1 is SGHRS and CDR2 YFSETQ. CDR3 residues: CASSLGRQNLNYGYTF. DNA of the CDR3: TGCGCCAGCAGCTTAGGCAGGCAAAACCTCAACTATGGCTACACCTTC.

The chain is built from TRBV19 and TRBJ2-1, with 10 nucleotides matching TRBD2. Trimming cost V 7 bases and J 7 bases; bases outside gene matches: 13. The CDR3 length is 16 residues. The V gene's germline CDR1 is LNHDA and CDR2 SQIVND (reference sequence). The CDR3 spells CASNPNRLAGENEQFF. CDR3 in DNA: TGTGCCAGTAACCCTAACAGGCTAGCGGGAGAGAATGAGCAGTTCTTC.

The CDR3 DNA is TGTGCCAGCAGCGGACAGGGTAGGACCGGGGAGCTGTTTTTT. This sequence encodes CASSGQGRTGELFF. This chain links TRBV2 with TRBJ2-2, with 8 nucleotides matching TRBD1. Germline loops: CDR1 SNHLY, CDR2 FYNNEI. The junction had 5 bases not matched to a gene; V was cut back by 6 bases and J by 5 bases. The CDR3 sequence is 14 residues long.

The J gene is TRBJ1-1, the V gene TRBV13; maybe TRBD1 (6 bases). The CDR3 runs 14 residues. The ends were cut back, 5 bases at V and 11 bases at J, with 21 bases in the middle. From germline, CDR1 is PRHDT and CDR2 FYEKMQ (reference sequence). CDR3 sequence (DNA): TGTGCCAGCAGCGGCAACAGGGCGCTATCGGTGGCTTTCTTT. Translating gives CASSGNRALSVAFF. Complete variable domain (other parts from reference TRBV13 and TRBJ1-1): AAGVIQSPRHLIKEKRETATLKCYPIPRHDTVYWYQQGPGQDPQFLISFYEKMQSDKGSIPDRFSAQQFSDYHSELNMSSLELGDSALYFCASSGNRALSVAFFGQGTRLTVV.

The CDR3 reads CASSPERAQVGSSGANVLTF. CDR3 nucleotide sequence: TGTGCCAGCTCACCTGAACGGGCACAGGTCGGGAGCTCTGGGGCCAACGTCCTGACTTTC. The chain couples TRBV18 to TRBJ2-6; the D gene is possibly TRBD2 (6 bases). The germline gives CDR1 KGHSH, CDR2 LQKENI. Trimming pared 3 bases from V and 0 bases from J, leaving 21 bases between. This CDR3 has 20 amino acids.

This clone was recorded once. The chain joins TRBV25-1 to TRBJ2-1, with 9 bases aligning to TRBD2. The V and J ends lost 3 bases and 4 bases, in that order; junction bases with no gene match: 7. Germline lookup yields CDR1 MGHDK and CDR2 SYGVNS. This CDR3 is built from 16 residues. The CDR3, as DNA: TGTGCCAGCAGTGACCCTGGGACTAGCAGATACAATGAGCAGTTCTTC. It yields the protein CASSDPGTSRYNEQFF.

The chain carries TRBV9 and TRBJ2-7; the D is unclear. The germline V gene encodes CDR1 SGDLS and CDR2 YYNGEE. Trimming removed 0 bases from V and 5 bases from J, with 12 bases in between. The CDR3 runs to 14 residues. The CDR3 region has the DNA TGTGCCAGCAGCGTAGTTCCGGTAGCCCACGAGCAGTACTTC. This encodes CASSVVPVAHEQYF.

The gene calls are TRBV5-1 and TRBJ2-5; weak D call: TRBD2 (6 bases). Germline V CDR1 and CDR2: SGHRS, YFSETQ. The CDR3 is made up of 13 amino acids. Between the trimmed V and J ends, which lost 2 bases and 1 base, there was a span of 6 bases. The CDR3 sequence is CASSFGSQETQYF. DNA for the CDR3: TGCGCCAGCAGCTTCGGGAGCCAAGAGACCCAGTACTTC.

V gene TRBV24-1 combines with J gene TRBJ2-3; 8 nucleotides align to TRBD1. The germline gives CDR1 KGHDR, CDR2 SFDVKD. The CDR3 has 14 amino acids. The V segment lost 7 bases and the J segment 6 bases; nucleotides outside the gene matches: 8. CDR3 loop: CATSHEGQADTQYF. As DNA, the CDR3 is TGTGCCACCAGCCACGAGGGACAGGCCGATACGCAGTATTTT.

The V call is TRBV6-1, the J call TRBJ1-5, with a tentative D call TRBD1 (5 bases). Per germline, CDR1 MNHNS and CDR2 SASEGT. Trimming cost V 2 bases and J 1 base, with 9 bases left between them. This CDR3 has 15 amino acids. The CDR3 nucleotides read TGTGCCAGCAGTGAACAGGGCAAGAGCAATCAGCCCCAGCATTTT. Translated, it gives CASSEQGKSNQPQHF.

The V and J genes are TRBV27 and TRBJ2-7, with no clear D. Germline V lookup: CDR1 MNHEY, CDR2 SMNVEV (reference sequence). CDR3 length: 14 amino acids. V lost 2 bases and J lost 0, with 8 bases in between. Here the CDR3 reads CASSLDELSYEQYF. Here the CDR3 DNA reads TGTGCCAGCAGTTTAGATGAACTCTCCTACGAGCAGTACTTC.

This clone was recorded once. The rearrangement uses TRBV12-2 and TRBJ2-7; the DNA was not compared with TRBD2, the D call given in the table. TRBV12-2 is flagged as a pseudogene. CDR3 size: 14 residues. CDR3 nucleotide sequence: TGTGCAAGTCGCTTTACCCTCGCGTGCTACGAGCAGTACTTC. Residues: CASRFTLACYEQYF.

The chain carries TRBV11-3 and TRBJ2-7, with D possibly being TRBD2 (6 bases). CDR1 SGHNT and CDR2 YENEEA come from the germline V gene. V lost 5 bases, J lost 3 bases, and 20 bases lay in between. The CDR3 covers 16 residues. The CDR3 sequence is CASSQGTSTSVYEQYF. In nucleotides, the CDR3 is TGTGCCAGCAGCCAAGGAACTAGCACGTCAGTCTACGAGCAGTACTTC.

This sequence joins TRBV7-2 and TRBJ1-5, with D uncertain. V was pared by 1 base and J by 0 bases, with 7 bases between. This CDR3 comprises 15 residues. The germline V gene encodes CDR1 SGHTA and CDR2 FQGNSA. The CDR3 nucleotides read TGTGCCAGCAGCTTAGGCGGGGATAGCAATCAGCCCCAGCATTTT. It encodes CASSLGGDSNQPQHF.

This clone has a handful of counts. CDR3 coding DNA: TGTGCCAGCAGTTACGGACAAGCCCACTATGGCTACACCTTC. Translation: CASSYGQAHYGYTF. The rearrangement joins TRBV5-8 to TRBJ1-2, with D tentatively TRBD1 (5 bases). CDR1 and CDR2 from the germline V gene are SGHTS and YDEGEE. Trimming left V 5 bases short and J 3 bases short, with 14 bases between. The CDR3 length is 14 residues.

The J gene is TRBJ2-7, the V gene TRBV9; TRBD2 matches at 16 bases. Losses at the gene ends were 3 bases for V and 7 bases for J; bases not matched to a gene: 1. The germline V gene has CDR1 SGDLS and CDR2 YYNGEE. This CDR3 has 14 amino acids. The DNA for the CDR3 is TGTGCCAGCAGCGAGGGACTAGCGGGAGGGGAGCAGTACTTC. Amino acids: CASSEGLAGGEQYF.

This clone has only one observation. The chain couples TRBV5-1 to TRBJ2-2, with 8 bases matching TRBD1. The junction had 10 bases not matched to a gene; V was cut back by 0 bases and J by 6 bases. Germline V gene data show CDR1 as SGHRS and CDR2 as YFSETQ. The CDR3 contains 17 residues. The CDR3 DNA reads TGCGCCAGCAGCTTGGGGGCAGGGGGCCACAGCGCCGGGGAGCTGTTTTTT. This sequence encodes CASSLGAGGHSAGELFF. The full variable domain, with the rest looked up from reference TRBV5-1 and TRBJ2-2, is KAGVTQTPRYLIKTRGQQVTLSCSPISGHRSVSWYQQTPGQGLQFLFEYFSETQRNKGNFPGRFSGRQFSNSRSEMNVSTLELGDSALYLCASSLGAGGHSAGELFFGEGSRLTVL.

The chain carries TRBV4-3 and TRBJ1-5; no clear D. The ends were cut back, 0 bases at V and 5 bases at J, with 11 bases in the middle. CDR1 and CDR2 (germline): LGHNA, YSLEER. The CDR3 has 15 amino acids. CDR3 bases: TGCGCCAGCAGCCAAGATAGTCGCGGGGATCAGCCCCAGCATTTT. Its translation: CASSQDSRGDQPQHF.

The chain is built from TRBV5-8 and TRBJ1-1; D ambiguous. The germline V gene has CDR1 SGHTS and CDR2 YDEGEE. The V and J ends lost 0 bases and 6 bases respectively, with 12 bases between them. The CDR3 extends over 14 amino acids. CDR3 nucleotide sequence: TGTGCCAGCAGCTTGGGTCTTGAGGGTGCTGAAGCTTTCTTT. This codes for CASSLGLEGAEAFF.